This T cell receptor (beta chain) was recovered during a study of blood T cell repertoires in COVID-19. In the original analysis: Amplification from reference gene primers served as the basis for estimated nucleated cell counts. Clones were read by immunoSEQ multiplex PCR, and TCRdb kept only the in-frame ones, dropping some. V, J and clone size were drawn from that table, and D and trimming were deduced from the DNA. The table lists approximately 240,000 clones, more than 70% of them singletons, with around 2.2% in the top ten. The receptor's source is a woman aged 40 to 55 who had recovered from COVID-19. Sequencing input: peripheral blood.

CDR3 loop: CASSFPPGGQGAGELFF. The CDR3 DNA follows: TGTGCCAGCAGCTTCCCCCCAGGAGGACAGGGGGCCGGGGAGCTGTTTTTT. J is TRBJ2-2 and V is TRBV7-6, with 10 bases lining up with TRBD1. J was trimmed by 6 bases and V by 3 bases; bases with no gene match: 10. There are 17 residues in the CDR3. Germline CDR1 SGHVS, CDR2 FNYEAQ.